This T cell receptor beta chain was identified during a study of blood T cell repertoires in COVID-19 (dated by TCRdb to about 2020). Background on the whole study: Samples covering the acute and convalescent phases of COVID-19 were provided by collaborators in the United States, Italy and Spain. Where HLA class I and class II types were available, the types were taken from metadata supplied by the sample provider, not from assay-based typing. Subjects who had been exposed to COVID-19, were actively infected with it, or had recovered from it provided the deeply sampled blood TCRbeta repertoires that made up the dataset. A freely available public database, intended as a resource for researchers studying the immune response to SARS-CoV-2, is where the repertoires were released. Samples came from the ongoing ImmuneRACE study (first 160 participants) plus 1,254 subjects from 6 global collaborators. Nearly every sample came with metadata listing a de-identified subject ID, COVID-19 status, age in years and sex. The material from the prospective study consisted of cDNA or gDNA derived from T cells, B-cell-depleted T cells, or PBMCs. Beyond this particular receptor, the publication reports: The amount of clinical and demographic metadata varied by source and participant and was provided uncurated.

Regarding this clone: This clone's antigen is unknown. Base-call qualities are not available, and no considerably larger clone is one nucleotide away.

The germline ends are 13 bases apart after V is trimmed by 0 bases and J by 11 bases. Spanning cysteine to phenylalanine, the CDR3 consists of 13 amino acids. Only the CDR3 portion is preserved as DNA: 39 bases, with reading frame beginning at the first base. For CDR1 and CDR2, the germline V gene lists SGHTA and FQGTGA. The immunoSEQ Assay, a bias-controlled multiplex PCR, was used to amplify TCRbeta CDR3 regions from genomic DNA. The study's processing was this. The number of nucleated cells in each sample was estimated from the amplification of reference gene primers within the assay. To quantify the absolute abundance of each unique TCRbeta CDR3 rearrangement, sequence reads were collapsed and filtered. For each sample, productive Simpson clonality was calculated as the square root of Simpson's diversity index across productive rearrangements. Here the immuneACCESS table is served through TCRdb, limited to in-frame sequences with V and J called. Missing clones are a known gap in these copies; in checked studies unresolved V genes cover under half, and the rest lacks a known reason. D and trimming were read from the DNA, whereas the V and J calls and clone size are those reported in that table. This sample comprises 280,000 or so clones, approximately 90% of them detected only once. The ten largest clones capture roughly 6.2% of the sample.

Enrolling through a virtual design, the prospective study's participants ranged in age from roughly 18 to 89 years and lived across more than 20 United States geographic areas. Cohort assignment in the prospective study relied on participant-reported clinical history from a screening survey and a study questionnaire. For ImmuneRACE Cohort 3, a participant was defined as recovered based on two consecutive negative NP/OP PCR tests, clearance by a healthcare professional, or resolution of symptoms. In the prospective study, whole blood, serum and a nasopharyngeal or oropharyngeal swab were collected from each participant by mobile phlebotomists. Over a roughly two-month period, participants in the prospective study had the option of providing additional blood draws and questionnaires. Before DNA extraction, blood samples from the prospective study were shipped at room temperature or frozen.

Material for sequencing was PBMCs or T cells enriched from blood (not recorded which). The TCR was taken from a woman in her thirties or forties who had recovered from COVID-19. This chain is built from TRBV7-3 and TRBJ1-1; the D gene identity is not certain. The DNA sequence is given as TGTGCCAGCAGCTTAACTTTCCGTGGTGAGGCTTTCTTT. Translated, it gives CASSLTFRGEAFF.